This entry features one TCR beta chain sequence. This entry is derived from a study of cytomegalovirus exposure and HLA in healthy donors. The study ran its PCR with 60 Vbeta and 13 Jbeta primers. TCRdb's copy holds only in-frame clones and misses some; the assay was immunoSEQ multiplex PCR. The sample carries fewer than 75,000 clones, about four fifths recorded once. There are 14 residues in the CDR3. The V segment lost 8 bases and the J segment 7 bases; nucleotides outside the gene matches: 6. From germline, CDR1 is MNHEY and CDR2 SMNVEV (reference sequence). This TCR was sampled from a woman in her 30s in good health and CMV-seronegative. This rearrangement joins TRBV27 to TRBJ2-1; 12 bases are shared with TRBD2. Sequenced input: PBMCs. CDR3 bases: TGTGCCAGCGCTAGCGGGAGGGCCGATAATGAGCAGTTCTTC. The encoded protein is CASASGRADNEQFF.